This T cell receptor (beta chain) was identified during a study of T cells in Graves' hyperthyroidism and ophthalmopathy. In the study overall: Staff took peripheral blood when the initial diagnosis was made, before any treatment began. Study-wide results and limits: Expanded thyroid clonotypes (above 0.001) were mostly also found in blood. By a 13 V-J model, ophthalmopathy was set apart from stable hyperthyroidism.

V was clipped by 5 bases and J by 2 bases, with 12 bases between them. Per germline, CDR1 MNHNS and CDR2 SASEGT. This CDR3 region has 15 residues. Exclusions: uncontrolled infection, other autoimmune disease, pregnancy, lactation. This clonotype has a count of ten or more. What it binds is unknown. Amplified regions were TCR beta CDR3 sequences from RNA transcripts. Initially, a first-round RT-PCR of the TCR CDR3 employed the HTBI primer set. Via MiXCR, TCRdb re-called the multiplex PCR reads, giving one row per CDR3 protein. The sample contains some 500,000 distinct CDR3 sequences, roughly a quarter of which appear only once.

The sequenced sample was blood. V and J are TRBV6-1 and TRBJ2-2, with D possibly being TRBD2 (6 bases). The TCR comes from a woman in her thirties with Graves' ophthalmopathy. CDR3 protein: CASSLTSYNTGELFF. Written as DNA, the CDR3 is TGTGCCAGCAGTCTGACTAGTTACAACACCGGGGAGCTGTTTTTT.